Listed below are T cell receptor beta chains from one sample, sequenced in a study of T-cell memory formation after mild COVID-19. TCRdb fed the 5' RACE reads into MiXCR, producing one record per CDR3 protein. The data show 300,000 to 400,000 distinct CDR3 sequences, around 15% seen once. The sample was PBMCs or a T cell subset sorted from them (not recorded which). The receptors were sampled from a man younger than 35 who had mild COVID-19 (a few samples of this study predate the infection). Cell type and time point are not known. Both conserved end residues are part of each CDR3. The order of the fields is V gene, D gene, clone size, J gene, CDR3 protein, CDR3 DNA. A D gene is named only where the DNA matches it firmly. Size values are once, few and many counts, or a class for expanded clones, and some rows have none.

>TRBV7-9|.|few|TRBJ2-7
CASSDRDPREVEQYF
TGTGCCAGCAGCGACCGGGACCCGCGTGAGGTCGAGCAGTACTTC
>TRBV5-4|.|few|TRBJ2-4
CASSLAGPKNIQYF
TGTGCCAGCAGCTTGGCCGGCCCCAAAAACATTCAGTACTTC
>TRBV11-2|.|few|TRBJ2-1
CASSLTPSYNEQFF
TGTGCCAGCAGCTTAACTCCCTCCTACAATGAGCAGTTCTTC
>TRBV19|TRBD1|.|TRBJ1-5
CASSMWDSQDQPQHF
TGTGCCAGTAGTATGTGGGACAGCCAAGATCAGCCCCAGCATTTT
>TRBV12-3/TRBV12-4|.|.|TRBJ1-2
CASRDRDGNYGYTF
TGTGCCAGCAGGGACCGGGACGGAAACTATGGCTACACCTTC
>TRBV5-1|.|few|TRBJ2-7
CASSLVRGMTYEQYF
TGCGCCAGCAGCTTGGTGAGGGGGATGACCTACGAGCAGTACTTC
>TRBV4-1|.|many|TRBJ2-1
CASSQDSSDYNEQFF
TGCGCCAGCAGCCAAGATAGCAGCGACTACAATGAGCAGTTCTTC
>TRBV14|TRBD2|few|TRBJ2-1
CASSQGLAADEQFF
TGTGCCAGCAGCCAAGGACTAGCAGCAGATGAGCAGTTCTTC
>TRBV30|.|.|TRBJ1-1
CAWLRVNTEAFF
TGTGCCTGGCTTAGGGTGAACACTGAAGCTTTCTTT
>TRBV20-1|.|few|TRBJ2-5
CSARRTAQETQYF
TGCAGTGCTAGGAGGACGGCCCAAGAGACCCAGTACTTC
>TRBV12-5|.|.|TRBJ1-1
CASGSRARGFTEAFF
TGTGCTAGTGGTTCCAGGGCCAGGGGCTTCACTGAAGCTTTCTTT
>TRBV9|TRBD1|many|TRBJ2-1
CASSATGGPYNEQFF
TGTGCCAGCAGCGCAACAGGGGGCCCCTACAATGAGCAGTTCTTC
>TRBV2|.|.|TRBJ2-1
CASRPGGNEQFF
TGTGCCAGCAGGCCCGGGGGCAATGAGCAGTTCTTC
>TRBV12-3/TRBV12-4|TRBD1|.|TRBJ2-7
CASSTRTGGSYEQYF
TGTGCCAGCAGTACCCGGACAGGGGGTTCCTACGAGCAGTACTTC
>TRBV7-2|TRBD2|few|TRBJ2-1
CASSLVGTSGGAREQFF
TGTGCCAGCAGCTTAGTCGGGACTAGCGGGGGGGCGAGGGAGCAGTTCTTC
>TRBV13|.|.|TRBJ2-1
CASSLARQGQGEQFF
TGTGCCAGCAGCTTAGCCCGGCAGGGTCAAGGGGAGCAGTTCTTC
>TRBV9|.|few|TRBJ2-2
CASSGPPNTGELFF
TGTGCCAGCAGCGGACCTCCGAACACCGGGGAGCTGTTTTTT
>TRBV7-2|.|few|TRBJ2-1
CASSPGSLLGEQFF
TGTGCCAGCAGCCCGGGGTCCCTCTTGGGTGAGCAGTTCTTC
>TRBV29-1|.|few|TRBJ2-4
CSVEDGSGNIQYF
TGCAGCGTTGAAGATGGGTCAGGCAACATTCAGTACTTC
>TRBV6-6|TRBD1|few|TRBJ1-1
CASSFSRQGTEAFF
TGTGCCAGCAGTTTCTCCAGACAGGGAACTGAAGCTTTCTTT
>TRBV9|.|.|TRBJ2-2
CASSVVRGPPGELFF
TGTGCCAGCAGCGTAGTTCGGGGGCCCCCCGGGGAGCTGTTTTTT
>TRBV19|.|.|TRBJ2-1
CASSMWTDNEQFF
TGTGCCAGTAGTATGTGGACAGACAATGAGCAGTTCTTC
>TRBV5-1|.|many|TRBJ2-1
CASSLAVLGDNEQFF
TGCGCCAGCAGCTTGGCGGTCCTCGGGGACAATGAGCAGTTCTTC
>TRBV5-1|.|few|TRBJ2-7
CASSLDILTYEQYF
TGCGCCAGCAGCTTGGACATTCTGACCTACGAGCAGTACTTC
>TRBV4-1|.|.|TRBJ1-2
CASSQEGERVGYTF
TGCGCCAGCAGCCAAGAAGGCGAACGGGTGGGCTACACCTTC
>TRBV19|.|.|TRBJ2-2
CASSMFGVAGELFF
TGTGCCAGTAGTATGTTCGGGGTGGCCGGGGAGCTGTTTTTT
>TRBV9|.|few|TRBJ1-6
CASSVGGGHNSPLHF
TGTGCCAGCAGCGTGGGGGGGGGCCATAATTCACCCCTCCACTTT
>TRBV7-2|TRBD1|.|TRBJ2-5
CASSPGQGRAAQYF
TGTGCCAGCAGCCCTGGACAGGGACGGGCGGCCCAGTACTTC
>TRBV4-1|TRBD2|.|TRBJ2-1
CASSQLGLAVYNEQFF
TGCGCCAGCAGCCAACTCGGACTAGCGGTTTACAATGAGCAGTTCTTC
>TRBV20-1|.|many|TRBJ2-3
CSAFQGGPNTQYF
TGCAGTGCGTTCCAGGGGGGACCCAATACGCAGTATTTT
>TRBV29-1|TRBD1|.|TRBJ2-4
CSVSAQGDIQYF
TGCAGCGTATCCGCTCAGGGGGACATTCAGTACTTC
>TRBV11-2|.|few|TRBJ2-2
CASSKGQAPNTGELFF
TGTGCCAGCAGCAAGGGACAAGCTCCGAACACCGGGGAGCTGTTTTTT
>TRBV27|.|.|TRBJ2-2
CASSLWVTGELFF
TGTGCCAGCAGTTTATGGGTCACCGGGGAGCTGTTTTTT
>TRBV25-1|TRBD1|few|TRBJ2-2
CASSVPGQWDTGELFF
TGTGCCAGCAGTGTACCGGGACAGTGGGACACCGGGGAGCTGTTTTTT
>TRBV7-3|TRBD1|few|TRBJ2-3
CASSLLFYRGTDTQYF
TGTGCCAGCAGCTTACTTTTTTACAGGGGAACGGATACGCAGTATTTT
>TRBV9|.|many|TRBJ2-5
CASSVDGASGETQYF
TGTGCCAGCAGCGTAGACGGAGCTTCAGGGGAGACCCAGTACTTC
>TRBV20-1|.|few|TRBJ1-5
CSARDKNQPQHF
TGCAGTGCTCGGGATAAGAATCAGCCCCAGCATTTT
>TRBV12-3/TRBV12-4|.|.|TRBJ2-5
CASSSAGYGTQYF
TGTGCCAGCAGTTCTGCCGGGTATGGGACCCAGTACTTC
>TRBV12-3/TRBV12-4|TRBD1|.|TRBJ1-1
CASSLGTGLEAFF
TGTGCCAGCAGTTTGGGGACAGGCCTTGAAGCTTTCTTT
>TRBV6-2/TRBV6-3|TRBD2|few|TRBJ2-5
CASSYSMVLAGSETQYF
TGTGCCAGCAGTTACTCGATGGTACTAGCGGGGTCGGAGACCCAGTACTTC
>TRBV10-3|.|.|TRBJ1-6
CAISGIDSPLHF
TGTGCCATCAGTGGGATCGATTCACCCCTCCACTTT